This TCR beta chain was obtained from a study of blood T cell repertoires in COVID-19 (dated by TCRdb to about 2020). Background for the entire study: Samples covering the acute and convalescent phases of COVID-19 were provided by collaborators in the United States, Italy and Spain. The prospective study material was composed of cDNA or gDNA derived from T cells, B-cell-depleted T cells, or PBMCs. Subjects who had been exposed to COVID-19, were actively infected with it, or had recovered from it provided the deeply sampled blood TCRbeta repertoires that made up the dataset. The repertoires were made available in a free public database intended to serve as a resource for research on the immune response to SARS-CoV-2. The samples were drawn from two sources: the first 160 participants of the ongoing ImmuneRACE study, and 950 to 1,500 subjects contributed by 6 global collaborators. Sample metadata almost always included a de-identified subject ID, COVID-19 status, age in years and sex. Where HLA class I and class II types were available, the types were taken from metadata supplied by the sample provider, not from assay-based typing. On the study overall, not on this receptor specifically: How much clinical and demographic metadata was included differed by source and by participant, and the metadata was provided uncurated.

Taken from cysteine to phenylalanine, the CDR3 has 17 residues. Only the CDR3 DNA is retained, 51 bases long and in frame from the first base. From V the trimming removes 0 bases and from J it removes 9 bases, while the gene matches leave 11 bases of the junction unaccounted for. The germline V gene supplies CDR1 SGHTA and CDR2 FQGNSA. To note about this clone: No cognate antigen has been identified for it. No base quality values were provided; no much bigger clone lies one nucleotide off.

Participants in the prospective study were enrolled through a virtual design, were aged roughly 18 to 100 years, and lived in 20 to 30 United States geographic areas. To assign participants to cohorts, the prospective study relied on clinical history that participants themselves reported in a screening survey and a study questionnaire. In the prospective study, mobile phlebotomists collected whole blood, serum and a nasopharyngeal or oropharyngeal swab from each participant. Additional blood draws and questionnaires over an approximately two-month period could optionally be provided by prospective study participants. Before DNA extraction, blood samples from the prospective study were shipped at room temperature or frozen. TCRbeta CDR3 regions were amplified from genomic DNA by means of the immunoSEQ Assay, a bias-controlled multiplex PCR. Regarding the original processing steps: The number of nucleated cells in each sample was estimated by amplification of reference gene primers within the assay. To quantify the absolute abundance of each unique TCRbeta CDR3 rearrangement, sequence reads were collapsed and filtered. For each sample, productive Simpson clonality was calculated by taking the square root of Simpson's diversity index across productive rearrangements. The table comes from immuneACCESS by way of TCRdb, which keeps in-frame sequences with V and J called. Part of the clones is missing from these tables; in studies checked, under half for an unresolved V gene and the rest for unknown reasons. V and J calls plus clone size are reproduced from that table; the DNA served to infer D and trimming. This sample gives 150,000 to 200,000 clones in total; around 82% of them show up just once. Of the sample, roughly a sixth falls within the top ten clones.

The receptor chain draws on TRBV7-2 and TRBJ2-1; a stretch of 10 junction bases matches TRBD2. The clonotype originates from a woman aged 45-65 years with acute COVID-19. Sequenced material: PBMCs or T cells enriched from blood (not recorded which). In nucleotide form, the sequence is TGTGCCAGCAGCTTAGCGGCGAGCGGGGGGGCATGGGGTGAGCAGTTCTTC. Its translation is CASSLAASGGAWGEQFF.